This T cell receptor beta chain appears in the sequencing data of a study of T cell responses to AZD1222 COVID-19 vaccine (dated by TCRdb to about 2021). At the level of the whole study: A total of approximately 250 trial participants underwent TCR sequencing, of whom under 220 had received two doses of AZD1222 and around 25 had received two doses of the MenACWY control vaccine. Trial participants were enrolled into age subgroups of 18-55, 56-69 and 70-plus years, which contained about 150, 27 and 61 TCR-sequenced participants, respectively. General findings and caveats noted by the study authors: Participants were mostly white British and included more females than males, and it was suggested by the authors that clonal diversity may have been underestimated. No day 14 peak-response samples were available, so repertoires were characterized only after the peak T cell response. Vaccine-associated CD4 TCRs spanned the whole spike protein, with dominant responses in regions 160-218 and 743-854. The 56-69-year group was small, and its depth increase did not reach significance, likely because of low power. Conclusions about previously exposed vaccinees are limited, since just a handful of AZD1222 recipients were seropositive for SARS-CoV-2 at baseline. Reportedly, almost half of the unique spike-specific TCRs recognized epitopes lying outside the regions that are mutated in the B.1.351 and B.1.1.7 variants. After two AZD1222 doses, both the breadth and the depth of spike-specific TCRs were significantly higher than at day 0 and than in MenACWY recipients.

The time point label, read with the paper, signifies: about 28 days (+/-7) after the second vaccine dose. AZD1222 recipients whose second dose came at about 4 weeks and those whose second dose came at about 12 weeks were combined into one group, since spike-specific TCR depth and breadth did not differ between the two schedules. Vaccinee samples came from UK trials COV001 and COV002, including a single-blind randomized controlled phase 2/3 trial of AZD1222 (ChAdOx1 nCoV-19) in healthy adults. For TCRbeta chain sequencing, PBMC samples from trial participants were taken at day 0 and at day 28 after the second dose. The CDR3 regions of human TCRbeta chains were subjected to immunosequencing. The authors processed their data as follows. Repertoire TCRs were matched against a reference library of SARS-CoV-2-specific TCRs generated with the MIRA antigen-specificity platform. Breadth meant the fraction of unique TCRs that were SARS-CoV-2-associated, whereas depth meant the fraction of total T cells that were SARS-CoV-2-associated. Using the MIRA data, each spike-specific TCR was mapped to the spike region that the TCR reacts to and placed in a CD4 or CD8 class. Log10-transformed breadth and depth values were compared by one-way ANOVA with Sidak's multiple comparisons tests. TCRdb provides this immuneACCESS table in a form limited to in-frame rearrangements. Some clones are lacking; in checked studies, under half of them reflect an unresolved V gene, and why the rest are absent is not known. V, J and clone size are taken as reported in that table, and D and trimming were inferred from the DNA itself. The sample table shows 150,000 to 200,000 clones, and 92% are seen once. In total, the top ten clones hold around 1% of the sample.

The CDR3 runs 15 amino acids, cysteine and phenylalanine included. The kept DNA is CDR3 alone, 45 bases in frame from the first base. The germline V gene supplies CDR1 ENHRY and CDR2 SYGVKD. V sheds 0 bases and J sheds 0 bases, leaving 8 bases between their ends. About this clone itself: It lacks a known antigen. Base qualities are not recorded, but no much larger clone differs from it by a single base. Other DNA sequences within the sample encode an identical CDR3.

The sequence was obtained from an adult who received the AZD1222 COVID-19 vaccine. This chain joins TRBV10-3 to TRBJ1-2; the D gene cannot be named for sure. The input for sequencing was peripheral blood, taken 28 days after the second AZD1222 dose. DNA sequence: TGTGCCATCAGTGAGTCCCCAGGCTCTAACTATGGCTACACCTTC. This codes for CAISESPGSNYGYTF.